This T cell receptor beta chain came from a study of cytomegalovirus exposure and HLA in healthy donors. PCR was performed using 60 Vbeta and 13 Jbeta primers. TCRdb's copy holds only in-frame clones and misses some; the assay was immunoSEQ multiplex PCR. This table holds 85,000 to 100,000 clones, 64% found once. V shed 7 bases and J 1 base; nucleotides not matched to a gene: 5. This CDR3 is 14 amino acids long. In germline, CDR1 is SNHLY, CDR2 FYNNEI. The receptor comes from a man aged 55-75 years in good health and CMV-seronegative. The chain uses TRBV2 and TRBJ2-5; 8 nucleotides agree with TRBD1. Sample: PBMCs. This CDR3 is CASKQGGLQETQYF. DNA of the CDR3: TGTGCCAGCAAACAGGGGGGTCTCCAAGAGACCCAGTACTTC.